This is a list of T cell receptor beta chains from one sample in a study of cytomegalovirus exposure and HLA in healthy donors. Generated by immunoSEQ multiplex PCR, the TCRdb table keeps only in-frame clones and is missing some. The sample shows over 150,000 clones, 77% of them seen only once. Sequenced sample: PBMCs. The source of these receptors is a woman aged 55-75 years in good health and CMV-seropositive. Each CDR3 is given with its conserved first and last residue. The D gene is left open where the match is weak. The size field is filled for only some rows; it gives once, few, many or a size class.

clone_size j_call d_call v_call cdr3_nt cdr3_aa
NA TRBJ2-2 NA TRBV2 TGTGCCAGCAGTGAACAGGGCATCGCGAACACCGGGGAGCTGTTTTTT CASSEQGIANTGELFF
NA TRBJ1-2 TRBD1 TRBV6-1 TGTGCCAGCAGTGAAGGGACAGGGTGGAGATACGCCTTC CASSEGTGWRYAF
once TRBJ1-2 NA TRBV7-3 TGTGCCAGCAGCCTATCGGGCTATGGCTACACCTTC CASSLSGYGYTF
NA TRBJ2-1 NA TRBV27 TGTGCCAGCACATTACGGACCGGGGGTAATGAGCAGTTCTTC CASTLRTGGNEQFF
few TRBJ1-2 TRBD1 TRBV5-1 TGCGCCAGCAGACGTGGGGGACAGGCGGCAAACTATGGCTACACCTTC CASRRGGQAANYGYTF
NA TRBJ2-2 NA TRBV7-2 TGTGCCAGCCGGCAGGGGCGAATAACCGGGGAGCTGTTTTTT CASRQGRITGELFF
NA TRBJ1-6 TRBD1 TRBV6-5 TGTGCCAGCAGTGACAGGGTGGCCAATTCACCCCTCCACTTT CASSDRVANSPLHF
few TRBJ1-2 NA TRBV7-2 TGTGCCAGCAGCTTTACTAGGCGCCTCTTCCCAGCGGCCAAAGGCTACACCTTC CASSFTRRLFPAAKGYTF
once TRBJ2-5 TRBD1 TRBV10-3 TGTGCCATCAGCGGACAGGGCCAAGAGACCCAGTACTTC CAISGQGQETQYF
once TRBJ2-2 TRBD2 TRBV28 TGTGCCAGCAGTCTTAGCGGGACGAACACCGGGGAGCTGTTTTTT CASSLSGTNTGELFF
NA TRBJ2-1 TRBD2 TRBV28 TGTGCCAGCGATAGCGGGACGTACAATGAGCAGTTCTTC CASDSGTYNEQFF
NA TRBJ2-2 TRBD2 TRBV9 TGCGCCAGCAGCTTTCGGACTAGCGCAAACACCGGGGAGCTGTTTTTT CASSFRTSANTGELFF
few TRBJ2-7 TRBD1 TRBV25-1 TGTGCCAGCAAGGGACAGGGCTACGAGCAGTACTTC CASKGQGYEQYF
NA TRBJ2-5 TRBD1 TRBV10-2 TGCGCCACAGGGACAGAAGAGACCCAGTACTTC CATGTEETQYF
few TRBJ1-1 NA TRBV20-1 TGCAGTGCTAAAGGGGGCACTGAAGCTTTCTTT CSAKGGTEAFF
NA TRBJ2-3 TRBD2 TRBV11-2 TGTGCCAGCAGCTTGGCGGGGCGGGAGGGCCGAGGAGATACGCAGTATTTT CASSLAGREGRGDTQYF
NA TRBJ2-7 NA TRBV7-8 TGTGCCAGCAGCTTGGACTCCCCGAGCACCTACGAGCAGTACTTC CASSLDSPSTYEQYF
NA TRBJ2-7 TRBD2 TRBV10-3 TGTGCCATCAGGAACGGGACTAGGGGCTACGAGCAGTACTTC CAIRNGTRGYEQYF
NA TRBJ2-7 TRBD2 TRBV7-2 TGTGCCAGCAGCTTAGGGCTAGCGGGGGCCTCCTACGAGCAGTACTTC CASSLGLAGASYEQYF
NA TRBJ1-2 NA TRBV21-1 TGTGCCAGCAGCGACCGGGACAGGGACTACTATGGCTACACCTTC CASSDRDRDYYGYTF
NA TRBJ2-3 NA TRBV2 TGTGCCAGCAGTGGAGGGGCGGGGCTAGCAGATACGCAGTATTTT CASSGGAGLADTQYF
NA TRBJ1-4 NA TRBV11-2 TGTGCCAGCAGCTCCGAGGCCCGTAGCGAAAAACTGTTTTTT CASSSEARSEKLFF
NA TRBJ1-2 NA TRBV6-6 TGTGCCAGCAGTTCCACCGAGACAGTTAAGGGCGGCTACACCTTC CASSSTETVKGGYTF
once TRBJ1-2 TRBD1 TRBV6-6 TGTGCCAGCAGACACCGGGACAGCCGAGCTAACTATGGCTACACCTTC CASRHRDSRANYGYTF
once TRBJ1-2 TRBD1 TRBV29-1 TGCAGCGGGGGACAGGGCAATCCCTACACCTTC CSGGQGNPYTF
NA TRBJ2-1 NA TRBV7-2 TGTGCCAGCTCGATCCAACGGGGGTCGGGTATTGAGCAGTTCTTC CASSIQRGSGIEQFF
NA TRBJ2-2 NA TRBV9 TGTGCCAGCAGCGTAGTCCGGACCGGGGAGCTGTTTTTT CASSVVRTGELFF
NA TRBJ1-1 NA TRBV27 TGTGCCAGCAGTTTCAGCGGGAACACTGAAGCTTTCTTT CASSFSGNTEAFF
NA TRBJ2-7 NA TRBV5-1 TGCGCCAGCAGCCGTGACACTTACGAGCAGTACTTC CASSRDTYEQYF
few TRBJ2-3 TRBD2 TRBV2 TGTGCCAGCAGTGGAGGGGCGGGAGCGACAAATACGCAGTATTTT CASSGGAGATNTQYF
NA TRBJ1-2 NA TRBV5-4 TGTGCCAGCAGCACCGATGTGCCCACGGGGTACACCTTC CASSTDVPTGYTF
once TRBJ2-3 TRBD1 TRBV7-9 TGTGCCAGCAGCCCCGGCAGGGGGATGTCTGTAGATACGCAGTATTTT CASSPGRGMSVDTQYF
NA TRBJ1-5 TRBD1 TRBV18 TGTGCCAGCTCACCACGGACAGGGCGGAATCAGCCCCAGCATTTT CASSPRTGRNQPQHF
NA TRBJ2-5 TRBD2 TRBV5-1 TGCGCCACACTAGCGGGAGAAGAGACCCAGTACTTC CATLAGEETQYF
NA TRBJ2-7 NA TRBV15 TGTGCCACCAGCAGGTCCGGGACACCGCCCTACTTC CATSRSGTPPYF
NA TRBJ2-2 TRBD1 TRBV5-1 TGCGCCAGCGAGGGGACAGGGAATTCCGGGGAGCTGTTTTTT CASEGTGNSGELFF
NA TRBJ2-4 NA TRBV4-1 TGCGCCAGCAGCCCTCGAAGTACTGGAGACCAAACCCGGGCCAAAAACATTCAGTACTTC CASSPRSTGDQTRAKNIQYF
NA TRBJ2-3 TRBD2 TRBV4-2 TGTGCCAGCAGCCAAGGGAGCGGGGACACAGATACGCAGTATTTT CASSQGSGDTDTQYF
NA TRBJ2-1 TRBD1 TRBV7-9 TGTGCCAGCAGCGCCATCCCGGGCAGGGGGCTTATAAATGAGCAGTTCTTC CASSAIPGRGLINEQFF
NA TRBJ2-2 TRBD2 TRBV15 TGTGCCACCAGCAGAGAACTGGGACTAGCGGGGCCAACCGGGGAGCTGTTTTTT CATSRELGLAGPTGELFF